One sample yielded the 32 T cell receptor beta chains listed below, sequenced in a study of cytomegalovirus exposure and HLA in healthy donors. The PCR contained 60 Vbeta and 13 Jbeta primers. Using immunoSEQ multiplex PCR, the repertoire was profiled, and TCRdb retains in-frame clones only, with some absent. Among 200,000 to 250,000 clones, more than 60% were seen once, and the ten largest hold 2.7%. The source material was PBMCs. These receptors were obtained from a woman in her fifties or sixties in good health and CMV-seropositive.

J is TRBJ1-3 and V is TRBV5-4, with D perhaps matching TRBD1 (5 bases). Trimming removed 0 bases at V and 2 bases at J, with 12 bases between. CDR1 and CDR2 (germline): SGHNT, YYREEE (reference sequence). The length of the CDR3 is 16 residues. This CDR3 is CASSLGGGPPGNTIYF. The CDR3 coding sequence is TGTGCCAGCAGCTTGGGCGGGGGTCCTCCTGGAAACACCATATATTTT.

The chain recombines TRBV18 with TRBJ2-1, with D perhaps matching TRBD1 (6 bases). CDR3 length equals 13 residues. The V gene lost 3 bases and the J gene lost 8 bases, with 11 bases spanning the gap. Germline lookup yields CDR1 KGHSH and CDR2 LQKENI. In nucleotides, the CDR3 is TGTGCCAGCTCACCCGCATCAGGGGATGAGCAGTTCTTC. It encodes CASSPASGDEQFF.

This clone was seen only once. V and J are TRBV7-2 and TRBJ2-1, with 12 bases fitting TRBD2. V was pared by 2 bases and J by 4 bases, with 3 bases of the junction left unmatched. The CDR3 runs 16 residues. Germline CDR1 is SGHTA and CDR2 is FQGNSA. The CDR3 sequence is CASSLLAGGGYNEQFF. Here the CDR3 DNA reads TGTGCCAGCAGCTTACTAGCGGGAGGGGGTTACAATGAGCAGTTCTTC.

The CDR3 region has the DNA TGCAGCGTCAGGGGACAGCCGAACACTGAAGCTTTCTTT. Protein sequence: CSVRGQPNTEAFF. This chain links TRBV29-1 with TRBJ1-1; 7 nucleotides match TRBD1. CDR3 size: 13 residues. The V gene's germline CDR1 is SQVTM and CDR2 ANQGSEA. The J segment lost 1 base and the V segment lost 6 bases, leaving 5 bases of the junction unmatched.

The V and J genes are TRBV13 and TRBJ2-1; the match to TRBD1 covers 9 bases. CDR3 length: 17 residues. V trimming: 6 bases; J trimming: 7 bases; junction bases outside the gene matches: 16. CDR1 and CDR2 (germline): PRHDT, FYEKMQ (reference sequence). DNA of the CDR3: TGTGCCAGCAGTTTAAGGCTACAGGGGGCTACTGGGAATGAGCAGTTCTTC. It yields the protein CASSLRLQGATGNEQFF.

This sequence joins TRBV2 and TRBJ1-6; 10 nucleotides agree with TRBD1. From germline, CDR1 is SNHLY and CDR2 FYNNEI. This CDR3 region has 16 residues. V shed 4 bases, J shed 7 bases, and the junction held 7 bases outside the gene matches. The CDR3 nucleotides read TGTGCCAGCAGTGGGACGACAGGGGGCGGCAATTCACCCCTCCACTTT. This gives the protein CASSGTTGGGNSPLHF.

This chain joins TRBV2 and TRBJ1-1; D perhaps matches TRBD1 (5 bases). The V gene's germline CDR1 is SNHLY and CDR2 FYNNEI. CDR3 length: 13 residues. V dropped 4 bases and J dropped 4 bases, with 10 bases sitting between them. The chain's CDR3 is CASSGEGLTEAFF. The CDR3 DNA is TGTGCCAGCAGTGGGGAGGGGCTCACTGAAGCTTTCTTT.

The table lists this clone with a few counts. Mismatch with germline at one junction end may stem from a read error. The chain has TRBV5-1 and TRBJ1-6, with D possibly being TRBD1 (6 bases). The CDR3 loop spans 14 amino acids. Germline CDR1 and CDR2: SGHRS and YFSETQ. CDR3 sequence (DNA): TGCGCCAGCACCTTGCAGGGGTCTGGTTCACCCCTCCACTTT. This gives the protein CASTLQGSGSPLHF.

The V and J genes are TRBV19 and TRBJ1-1; D may be TRBD1 (5 bases). This CDR3 comprises 14 residues. Trimming left V 7 bases short and J 1 base short, with 13 bases between. The germline CDR1 and CDR2 sequences are LNHDA and SQIVND (reference sequence). For the CDR3, the DNA is TGTGCCAGTACCCAAGGAGGGACGAACACTGAAGCTTTCTTT. Residues: CASTQGGTNTEAFF. Variable domain in full (rest from reference TRBV19 and TRBJ1-1): DGGITQSPKYLFRKEGQNVTLSCEQNLNHDAMYWYRQDPGQGLRLIYYSQIVNDFQKGDIAEGYSVSREKKESFPLTVTSAQKNPTAFYLCASTQGGTNTEAFFGQGTRLTVV.

The V gene is TRBV29-1, the J gene TRBJ2-5; TRBD1 might be the D (6 bases). Germline loops: CDR1 SQVTM, CDR2 ANQGSEA. The CDR3 length is 11 residues. V lost 6 bases and J 4 bases, leaving 9 bases between the germline ends. The CDR3 region has the DNA TGCAGCGTCAGGGGCGGAGAGACCCAGTACTTC. Its protein product is CSVRGGETQYF.

The chain joins TRBV2 to TRBJ1-2, with unresolved D. The germline V and J ends were trimmed by 6 bases and 3 bases, with 5 bases remaining between them. This CDR3 spans 11 amino acids. The germline V gene encodes CDR1 SNHLY and CDR2 FYNNEI. The CDR3 DNA sequence: TGTGCCAGCAGCTCGTACTATGGCTACACCTTC. Translated, it gives CASSSYYGYTF.

For this clone: This likely comes from a read error, as the CDR3 has no conserved phenylalanine or tryptophan at its end. The V gene is TRBV20-1, the J gene TRBJ1-2; TRBD1 aligns across 9 bases. Germline CDR1 DFQATT, CDR2 SNEGSKA (reference sequence). V gave up 6 bases and J gave up 5 bases; unmatched junction bases: 1. The CDR3 is 11 residues long. CDR3 loop: CSAGTGYGYTL. CDR3 sequence (DNA): TGCAGTGCCGGGACAGGGTATGGCTACACCCTC.

CDR3: CASSPSAGGFQETQYF. CDR3 coding DNA: TGTGCCAGCAGCCCCTCTGCGGGGGGGTTTCAAGAGACCCAGTACTTC. The V and J genes are TRBV4-2 and TRBJ2-5; 9 bases are a match to TRBD2. Germline loops: CDR1 LGHNA, CDR2 YNFKEQ. V gave up 4 bases and J gave up 2 bases; unmatched junction bases: 8. The CDR3 runs to 16 residues.

The chain is built from TRBV4-3 and TRBJ2-1, with 9 bases aligning to TRBD2. The CDR3 runs to 17 residues. From germline, CDR1 is LGHNA and CDR2 YSLEER. V trimming: 0 bases; J trimming: 9 bases; junction bases outside the gene matches: 12. Here the CDR3 reads CASSQDKAGGVYGEQFF. The CDR3 nucleotides read TGCGCCAGCAGCCAAGATAAGGCGGGGGGGGTTTATGGTGAGCAGTTCTTC.

The V call is TRBV7-9, the J call TRBJ1-1; unclear D gene. This CDR3 is 15 amino acids long. V lost 1 base to trimming and J lost 0 bases, with 9 bases between them. CDR1 and CDR2 from the germline V gene are SEHNR and FQNEAQ (reference sequence). The CDR3 DNA sequence: TGTGCCAGCAGCTTAGTTGCAGGCCTGAACACTGAAGCTTTCTTT. Its translation is CASSLVAGLNTEAFF.

The V gene is TRBV6-1, the J gene TRBJ1-2, with TRBD1 matching over 8 bases. After removal of 5 bases from V and 5 bases from J, the junction contained 4 bases not matched to a gene. In germline, CDR1 is MNHNS, CDR2 SASEGT. The CDR3 runs to 13 residues. The CDR3 DNA is TGTGCCAGCAGTAGGGACAGGCGGTATGGCTACACCTTC. Translation: CASSRDRRYGYTF.

The sample holds a few counts of this clone. This chain joins TRBV5-4 and TRBJ2-3; 9 bases line up with TRBD2. In germline, CDR1 is SGHNT, CDR2 YYREEE (reference sequence). The junction had 15 bases not matched to a gene; V was cut back by 5 bases and J by 5 bases. The CDR3 sequence is 17 residues long. CDR3 sequence (DNA): TGTGCCAGCAGTTCCCCGGGACTAGCAGCCTCTAGAGATACGCAGTATTTT. It encodes CASSSPGLAASRDTQYF.

The chain joins TRBV4-1 to TRBJ1-2; D is perhaps TRBD1 (6 bases). There are 13 residues in the CDR3. Germline CDR1 reads MGHRA; CDR2 reads YSYEKL. The V and J ends lost 5 bases and 4 bases respectively, with 11 bases between them. In DNA form, the CDR3 reads TGCGCCAGCAGCGGGGGGGCCGCCTATGGCTACACCTTC. Translation: CASSGGAAYGYTF.

The chain employs TRBV5-1 and TRBJ2-7; 12 bases map to TRBD2. This CDR3 has 16 amino acids. Germline V gives CDR1 SGHRS, CDR2 YFSETQ. V shed 1 base and J 3 bases; nucleotides not matched to a gene: 5. The CDR3 DNA reads as TGCGCCAGCAGCTTGACCAGGACTAGCGGGATCTACGAGCAGTACTTC. It yields the protein CASSLTRTSGIYEQYF. The whole variable domain, remainder taken from reference TRBV5-1 and TRBJ2-7, is KAGVTQTPRYLIKTRGQQVTLSCSPISGHRSVSWYQQTPGQGLQFLFEYFSETQRNKGNFPGRFSGRQFSNSRSEMNVSTLELGDSALYLCASSLTRTSGIYEQYFGPGTRLTVT.

The rearrangement links TRBV4-2 to TRBJ1-5, with 9 bases that match TRBD1. The germline gives CDR1 LGHNA, CDR2 YNFKEQ. This CDR3 region has 19 residues. The V segment lost 4 bases and the J segment 7 bases; nucleotides outside the gene matches: 20. CDR3 region: CASSPGLFDRGQGGQPQHF. DNA of the CDR3: TGTGCCAGCAGCCCTGGCCTATTCGACAGGGGACAGGGAGGCCAGCCCCAGCATTTT.

The chain recombines TRBV7-9 with TRBJ1-1, with D unclear. Germline CDR1 and CDR2: SEHNR and FQNEAQ (reference sequence). This CDR3 is built from 13 residues. Trimming shortened V by 5 bases and J by 6 bases, and 13 bases separated the two germline ends. The CDR3 loop is CASSPYTIPEAFF. The DNA of the CDR3 is TGTGCCAGCAGCCCCTATACGATCCCTGAAGCTTTCTTT.

The rearrangement links TRBV18 to TRBJ2-7, with 9 bases matching TRBD2. Germline-derived CDR1 and CDR2 are KGHSH and LQKENI. Losses at the gene ends were 4 bases for V and 0 bases for J; bases not matched to a gene: 4. The CDR3 has 15 amino acids. CDR3 nucleotides: TGTGCCAGCTCACGTACTAGCGGGTCCTCCTACGAGCAGTACTTC. Its protein product is CASSRTSGSSYEQYF.

This chain joins TRBV4-2 and TRBJ2-3, with TRBD2 as a possible D gene (6 bases). Trimming removed 0 bases from V and 4 bases from J, with 14 bases in between. The CDR3 runs 16 residues. CDR1 and CDR2 from the germline V gene are LGHNA and YNFKEQ. CDR3 bases: TGTGCCAGCAGCCAAGATCGGGCGGGGCGCTCAGATACGCAGTATTTT. Residues: CASSQDRAGRSDTQYF.

This clone was counted only a few times. The chain employs TRBV6-5 and TRBJ1-2; D gene ambiguous. The germline gives CDR1 MNHEY, CDR2 SVGAGI. The CDR3 totals 11 residues. Trimming took off 2 bases at V and 6 bases at J, with 4 bases between the two ends. The DNA of the CDR3 is TGTGCCAGCAGTTACACAGATGGCTACACCTTC. Its translation is CASSYTDGYTF.

The CDR3 DNA reads as TGTGCCAGCAGCCCCAGGGGACAATATGGCTACACCTTC. It encodes CASSPRGQYGYTF. The chain couples TRBV7-9 to TRBJ1-2; perhaps TRBD1 as D (6 bases). The germline CDR1 and CDR2 sequences are SEHNR and FQNEAQ (reference sequence). Trimming shortened V by 5 bases and J by 5 bases, and 12 bases separated the two germline ends. CDR3 size: 13 residues. Filled out from reference TRBV7-9 and TRBJ1-2, the complete variable domain reads DTGVSQNPRHKITKRGQNVTFRCDPISEHNRLYWYRQTLGQGPEFLTYFQNEAQLEKSRLLSDRFSAERPKGSFSTLEIQRTEQGDSAMYLCASSPRGQYGYTFGSGTRLTVV.

The chain uses TRBV9 and TRBJ2-1; 9 bases are a match to TRBD2. V lost 0 bases to trimming and J lost 9 bases; unmatched junction nucleotides: 7. The CDR3 has 15 residues. The germline V gene has CDR1 SGDLS and CDR2 YYNGEE. The CDR3 here is CASSVGGGGAGEQFF. DNA of the CDR3: TGTGCCAGCAGCGTAGGAGGCGGGGGGGCCGGTGAGCAGTTCTTC. The entire variable domain, with the rest obtained from reference TRBV9 and TRBJ2-1, is as follows: DSGVTQTPKHLITATGQRVTLRCSPRSGDLSVYWYQQSLDQGLQFLIQYYNGEERAKGNILERFSAQQFPDLHSELNLSSLELGDSALYFCASSVGGGGAGEQFFGPGTRLTVL.

V usage is TRBV30 and J usage is TRBJ1-5; weak D call: TRBD1 (5 bases). The V gene lost 1 base and the J gene lost 7 bases, with 14 bases spanning the gap. The length of the CDR3 is 14 residues. Germline assignment: CDR1 GTSNPN and CDR2 SVGIG (reference sequence). The CDR3 protein is CAWSGGQGGQPQHF. CDR3 coding DNA: TGTGCCTGGAGTGGGGGCCAGGGAGGGCAGCCCCAGCATTTT.

V usage is TRBV4-1 and J usage is TRBJ2-1; 8 nucleotides agree with TRBD1. The length of the CDR3 is 15 residues. Germline CDR1 MGHRA, CDR2 YSYEKL. With 4 bases clipped from V and 7 bases from J, the junction kept 9 bases outside the gene matches. The DNA of the CDR3 is TGCGCCAGCAGCCGCGACAGGGGTAATTGGAATGAGCAGTTCTTC. Translating gives CASSRDRGNWNEQFF.

The CDR3, as DNA: TGTGCCAGCAATACTAGGGACAATCAGCCCCAGCATTTT. Its translation: CASNTRDNQPQHF. The rearrangement links TRBV28 to TRBJ1-5; unclear D gene. The CDR3 spans 13 residues. V lost 7 bases and J lost 3, with 10 bases in between. Germline CDR1 reads MDHEN; CDR2 reads SYDVKM.

The chain combines TRBV11-3 with TRBJ2-7; D perhaps matches TRBD2 (6 bases). Trimming pared 5 bases from V and 3 bases from J, leaving 14 bases between. Germline loops: CDR1 SGHNT, CDR2 YENEEA. This CDR3 contains 14 residues. The CDR3 DNA reads as TGTGCCAGCAGCCCTAGCGTATCATACTACGAGCAGTACTTC. Its translation is CASSPSVSYYEQYF.

This sequence joins TRBV6-5 and TRBJ1-2; D gene unclear. The CDR3 extends over 15 amino acids. In germline, CDR1 is MNHEY, CDR2 SVGAGI. The ends were cut back, 4 bases at V and 2 bases at J, with 14 bases in the middle. CDR3: CASSSSQWSNYGYTF. In DNA form, the CDR3 reads TGTGCCAGCAGTTCATCCCAGTGGTCCAACTATGGCTACACCTTC.

The chain is built from TRBV5-4 and TRBJ2-3, with 13 bases that match TRBD2. This CDR3 spans 18 amino acids. CDR1 is SGHNT, CDR2 YYREEE, per germline (reference sequence). The J segment lost 2 bases and the V segment lost 2 bases, leaving 8 bases of the junction unmatched. CDR3: CASSLGGLAGRITDTQYF. The CDR3 DNA is TGTGCCAGCAGCTTAGGGGGACTAGCGGGACGGATCACAGATACGCAGTATTTT.